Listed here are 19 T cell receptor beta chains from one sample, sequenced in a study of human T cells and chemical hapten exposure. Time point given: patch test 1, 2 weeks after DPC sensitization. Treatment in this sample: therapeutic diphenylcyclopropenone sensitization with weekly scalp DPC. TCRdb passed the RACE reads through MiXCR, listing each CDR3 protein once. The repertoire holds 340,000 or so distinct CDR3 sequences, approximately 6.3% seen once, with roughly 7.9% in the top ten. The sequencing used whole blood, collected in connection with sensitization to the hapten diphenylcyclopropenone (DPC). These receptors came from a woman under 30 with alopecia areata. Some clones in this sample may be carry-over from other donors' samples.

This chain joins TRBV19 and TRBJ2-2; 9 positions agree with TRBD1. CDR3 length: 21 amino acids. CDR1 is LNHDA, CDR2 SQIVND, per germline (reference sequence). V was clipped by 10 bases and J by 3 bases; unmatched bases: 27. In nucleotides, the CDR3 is TGTGCCACCCAGACAGGGGGATCGATCGCACGTCTTGGGTCCCACACCGGGGAGCTGTTTTTT. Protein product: CATQTGGSIARLGSHTGELFF.

The CDR3 region is CASSYGGEWTEAFF. The CDR3 DNA reads TGTGCCAGCAGTTACGGAGGGGAATGGACTGAAGCTTTCTTT. V usage is TRBV6-5 and J usage is TRBJ1-1; maybe TRBD1 (5 bases). V lost 2 bases, J lost 5 bases, and 12 bases lay in between. Germline CDR1 MNHEY, CDR2 SVGAGI. CDR3 size: 14 residues.

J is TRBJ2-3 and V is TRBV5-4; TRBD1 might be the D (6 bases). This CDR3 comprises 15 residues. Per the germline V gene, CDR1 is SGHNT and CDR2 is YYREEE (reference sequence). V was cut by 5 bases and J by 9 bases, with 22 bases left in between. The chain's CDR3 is CASSRVGGGRDTQYF. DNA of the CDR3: TGTGCCAGCAGTCGGGTTGGGGGCGGAAGGGACACGCAGTATTTT.

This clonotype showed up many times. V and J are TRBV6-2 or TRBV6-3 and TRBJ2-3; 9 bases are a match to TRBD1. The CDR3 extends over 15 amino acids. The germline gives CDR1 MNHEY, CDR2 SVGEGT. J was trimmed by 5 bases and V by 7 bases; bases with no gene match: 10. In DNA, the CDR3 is TGTGCCAGCATTATGGACAGGGGCCTAGGAGATACGCAGTATTTT. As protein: CASIMDRGLGDTQYF.

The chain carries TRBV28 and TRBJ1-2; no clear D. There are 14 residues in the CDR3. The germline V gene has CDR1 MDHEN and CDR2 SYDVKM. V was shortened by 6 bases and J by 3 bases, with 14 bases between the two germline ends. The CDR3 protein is CASRQAGIYYGYTF. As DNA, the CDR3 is TGTGCCAGCAGGCAGGCCGGGATCTACTATGGCTACACCTTC.

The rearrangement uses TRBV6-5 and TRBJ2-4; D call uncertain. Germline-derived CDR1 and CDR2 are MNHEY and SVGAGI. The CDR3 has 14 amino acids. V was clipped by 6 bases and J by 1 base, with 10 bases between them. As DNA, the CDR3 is TGTGCCAGCAGCCGTGGCGATGCCAAAAACATTCAGTACTTC. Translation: CASSRGDAKNIQYF.

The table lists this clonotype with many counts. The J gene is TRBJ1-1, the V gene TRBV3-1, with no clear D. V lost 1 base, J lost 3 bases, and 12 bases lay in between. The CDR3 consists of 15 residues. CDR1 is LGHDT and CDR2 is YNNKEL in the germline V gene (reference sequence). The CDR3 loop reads CASSQGPGADTEAFF. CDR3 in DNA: TGTGCCAGCAGCCAAGGTCCGGGAGCGGACACTGAAGCTTTCTTT.

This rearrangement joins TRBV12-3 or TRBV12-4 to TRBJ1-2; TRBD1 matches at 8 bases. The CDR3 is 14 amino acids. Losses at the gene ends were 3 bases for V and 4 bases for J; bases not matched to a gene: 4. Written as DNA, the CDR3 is TGTGCCAGCAGTTTTGGTGGACAGGGCTATGGCTACACCTTC. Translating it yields CASSFGGQGYGYTF.

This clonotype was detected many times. The CDR3 DNA follows: TGCAGTGCTAGACTAGCGGGGGGGGTTGAGACCCAGTACTTC. Its translation is CSARLAGGVETQYF. J is TRBJ2-5 and V is TRBV20-1; 12 bases line up with TRBD2. V shed 2 bases, J shed 5 bases, and the junction held 3 bases outside the gene matches. This CDR3 region has 14 residues. Looked up from germline, CDR1 is DFQATT and CDR2 is SNEGSKA (reference sequence).

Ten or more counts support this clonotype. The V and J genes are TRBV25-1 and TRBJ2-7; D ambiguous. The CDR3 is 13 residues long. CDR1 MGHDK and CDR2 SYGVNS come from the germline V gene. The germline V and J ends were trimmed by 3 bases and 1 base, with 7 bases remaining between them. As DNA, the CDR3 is TGTGCCAGCAGTGATGATATTTCCTACGAGCAGTACTTC. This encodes CASSDDISYEQYF.

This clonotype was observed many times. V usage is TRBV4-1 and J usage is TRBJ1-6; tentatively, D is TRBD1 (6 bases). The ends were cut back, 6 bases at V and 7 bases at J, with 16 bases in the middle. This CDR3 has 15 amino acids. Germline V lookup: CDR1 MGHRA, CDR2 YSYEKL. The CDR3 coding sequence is TGCGCCAGCAGGGGGGCCGTATCCCCAAATTCACCCCTCCACTTT. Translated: CASRGAVSPNSPLHF.

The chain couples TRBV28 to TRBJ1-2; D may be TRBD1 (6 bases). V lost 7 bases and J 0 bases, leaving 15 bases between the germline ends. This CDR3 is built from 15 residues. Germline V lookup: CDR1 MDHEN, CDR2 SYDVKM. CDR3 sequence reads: CASILGGQANYGYTF. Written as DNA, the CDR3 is TGTGCCAGCATTCTTGGGGGGCAGGCTAACTATGGCTACACCTTC.

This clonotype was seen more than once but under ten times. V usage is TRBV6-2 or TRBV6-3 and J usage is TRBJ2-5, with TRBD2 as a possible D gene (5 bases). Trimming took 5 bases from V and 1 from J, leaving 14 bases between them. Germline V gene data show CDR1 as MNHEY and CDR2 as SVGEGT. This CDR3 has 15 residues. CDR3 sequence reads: CASSNLRALQETQYF. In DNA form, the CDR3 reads TGTGCCAGCAGTAATTTGCGGGCGCTCCAAGAGACCCAGTACTTC.

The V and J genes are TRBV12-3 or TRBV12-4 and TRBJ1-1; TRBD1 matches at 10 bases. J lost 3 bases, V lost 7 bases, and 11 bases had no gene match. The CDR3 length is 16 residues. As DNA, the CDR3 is TGTGCCAGCACCCTAGGGACAGGGGCGCTCGACACTGAAGCTTTCTTT. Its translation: CASTLGTGALDTEAFF.

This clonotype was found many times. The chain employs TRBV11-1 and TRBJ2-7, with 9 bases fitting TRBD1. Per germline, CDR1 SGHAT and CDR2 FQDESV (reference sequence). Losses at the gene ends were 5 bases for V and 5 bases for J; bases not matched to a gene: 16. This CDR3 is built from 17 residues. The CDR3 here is CASSQMPGQGPYHEQYF. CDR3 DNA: TGTGCCAGCAGCCAAATGCCGGGACAGGGCCCCTACCACGAGCAGTACTTC. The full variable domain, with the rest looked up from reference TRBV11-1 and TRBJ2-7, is EAEVAQSPRYKITEKSQAVAFWCDPISGHATLYWYRQILGQGPELLVQFQDESVVDDSQLPKDRFSAERLKGVDSTLKIQPAELGDSAMYLCASSQMPGQGPYHEQYFGPGTRLTVT.

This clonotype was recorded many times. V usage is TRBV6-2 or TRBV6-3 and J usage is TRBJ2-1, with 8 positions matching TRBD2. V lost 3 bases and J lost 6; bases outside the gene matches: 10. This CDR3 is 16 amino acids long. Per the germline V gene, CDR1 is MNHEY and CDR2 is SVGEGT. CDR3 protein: CASSYESGGAPNEQFF. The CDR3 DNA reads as TGTGCCAGCAGTTATGAGTCGGGGGGGGCTCCCAATGAGCAGTTCTTC.

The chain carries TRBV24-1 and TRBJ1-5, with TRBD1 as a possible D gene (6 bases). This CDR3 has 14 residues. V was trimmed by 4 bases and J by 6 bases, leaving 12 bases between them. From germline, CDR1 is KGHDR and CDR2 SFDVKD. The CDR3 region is CATSDTGKVQPQHF. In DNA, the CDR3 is TGTGCCACCAGTGACACAGGGAAGGTTCAGCCCCAGCATTTT.

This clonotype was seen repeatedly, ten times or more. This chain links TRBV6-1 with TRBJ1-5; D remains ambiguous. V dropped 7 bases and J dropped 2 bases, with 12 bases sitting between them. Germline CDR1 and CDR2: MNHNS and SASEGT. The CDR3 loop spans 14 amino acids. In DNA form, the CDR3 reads TGTGCCAGCACCCCGTACGGAGGCAATCAGCCCCAGCATTTT. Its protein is CASTPYGGNQPQHF.

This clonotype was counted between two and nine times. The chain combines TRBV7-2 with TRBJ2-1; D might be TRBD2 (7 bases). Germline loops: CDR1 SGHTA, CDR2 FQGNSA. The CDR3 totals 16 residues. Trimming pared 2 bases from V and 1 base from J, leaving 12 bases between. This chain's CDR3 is CASSLHGGLSYNEQFF. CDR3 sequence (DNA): TGTGCCAGCAGCTTACACGGGGGGCTTTCCTACAATGAGCAGTTCTTC.